This is a list of T cell receptor beta chains from one sample in a study of graft-versus-host responses after intestinal transplantation. Libraries were prepared by immunoSEQ multiplex PCR; TCRdb keeps only in-frame clonotypes and omits some of them. Here the sample spans fewer than 65,000 clones, more than 80% being singletons. The antigens these receptors bind are not known. The starting material was unstimulated CD4+ T cells sorted from spleen or lymph node cells, obtained before transplant. Receptors originate from a human donor who was the organ donor for an intestinal transplant. The CDR3 runs from the conserved cysteine through the conserved F or W. The order of the fields is CDR3 protein, CDR3 DNA, D gene, J gene, clone size, V gene. A D gene is named only where the DNA matches it firmly. Clone size appears in some rows only: once, few, many, or a class for an expanded clone.

CDR3: CAFSIGQGGGYTF; DNA: TGTGCCTTTTCAATAGGACAGGGCGGGGGCTACACCTTC; D: TRBD1; J: TRBJ1-2; size: NA; V: TRBV30
CDR3: CASGGGGGVRFEQYF; DNA: TGTGCCAGCGGGGGTGGTGGCGGGGTACGGTTCGAGCAGTACTTC; D: NA; J: TRBJ2-7; size: NA; V: TRBV28
CDR3: CASIGFGQGSTDTQYF; DNA: TGTGCCAGTATAGGATTCGGACAGGGTAGCACAGATACGCAGTATTTT; D: TRBD1; J: TRBJ2-3; size: NA; V: TRBV19
CDR3: CASSPLSRDSLYGYTF; DNA: TGTGCCAGTAGCCCATTGTCCCGGGACAGTCTCTATGGCTACACCTTC; D: TRBD1; J: TRBJ1-2; size: NA; V: TRBV19
CDR3: CASSLKAEASPLHF; DNA: TGTGCCAGCAGTTTGAAGGCCGAGGCTTCACCCCTCCACTTT; D: NA; J: TRBJ1-6; size: NA; V: TRBV28
CDR3: CASSWTDSASYEQYF; DNA: TGTGCCAGCAGCTGGACTGACTCCGCATCCTACGAGCAGTACTTC; D: NA; J: TRBJ2-7; size: once; V: TRBV11-2
CDR3: CATTGGGSRETQYF; DNA: TGTGCCACGACAGGGGGGGGCTCGCGAGAGACCCAGTACTTC; D: TRBD1; J: TRBJ2-5; size: once; V: TRBV19
CDR3: CASSYSRENTGELFF; DNA: TGTGCCAGCAGTTACTCAAGAGAAAACACCGGGGAGCTGTTTTTT; D: NA; J: TRBJ2-2; size: NA; V: TRBV6-5
CDR3: CASSYSTSGRSREQYF; DNA: TGTGCCAGCAGTTACTCGACTAGCGGGAGATCAAGGGAGCAGTACTTC; D: TRBD2; J: TRBJ2-7; size: NA; V: TRBV6-5
CDR3: CASSTSGSETQYF; DNA: TGTGCCAGTAGTACATCAGGGTCAGAGACCCAGTACTTC; D: NA; J: TRBJ2-5; size: NA; V: TRBV19
CDR3: CASSPRNYGYTF; DNA: TGTGCCAGTAGTCCCAGGAACTATGGCTACACCTTC; D: NA; J: TRBJ1-2; size: NA; V: TRBV19
CDR3: CASYSRKNEKLFF; DNA: TGTGCCAGCTACTCCAGGAAGAATGAAAAACTGTTTTTT; D: NA; J: TRBJ1-4; size: NA; V: TRBV28
CDR3: CASSPGLRTGELFF; DNA: TGTGCCAGCAGTCCGGGACTGAGGACCGGGGAGCTGTTTTTT; D: NA; J: TRBJ2-2; size: NA; V: TRBV6-1
CDR3: CASSPPGTTFTDTQYF; DNA: TGTGCCAGCAGCCCACCCGGGACAACCTTCACAGATACGCAGTATTTT; D: NA; J: TRBJ2-3; size: NA; V: TRBV5-4
CDR3: CSVETGESPREQYF; DNA: TGCAGCGTTGAGACAGGGGAGAGCCCTCGCGAGCAGTACTTC; D: TRBD1; J: TRBJ2-7; size: NA; V: TRBV29-1
CDR3: CASSLGTSGSYTQYF; DNA: TGCGCCAGCAGCTTAGGGACTAGCGGGTCCTATACGCAGTATTTT; D: TRBD2; J: TRBJ2-3; size: NA; V: TRBV5-1
CDR3: CASSSGTPSYEQYF; DNA: TGTGCCAGCAGCTCCGGGACACCCTCCTACGAGCAGTACTTC; D: NA; J: TRBJ2-7; size: NA; V: TRBV28
CDR3: CASTLLAVSGNTQYF; DNA: TGTGCCAGCACTTTACTAGCGGTAAGCGGTAATACGCAGTATTTT; D: TRBD2; J: TRBJ2-3; size: NA; V: TRBV27
CDR3: CASRPAGGTEAFF; DNA: TGTGCCAGCAGACCGGCGGGGGGCACTGAAGCTTTCTTT; D: NA; J: TRBJ1-1; size: NA; V: TRBV27
CDR3: CASRPPGLAAYEQYF; DNA: TGTGCCAGCAGACCCCCGGGACTAGCGGCTTACGAGCAGTACTTC; D: TRBD2; J: TRBJ2-7; size: once; V: TRBV6-5
CDR3: CASSLGTSGIYEQYF; DNA: TGTGCCAGCAGTCTCGGGACTAGCGGAATCTACGAGCAGTACTTC; D: TRBD2; J: TRBJ2-7; size: NA; V: TRBV28
CDR3: CASSYRGETAEAFF; DNA: TGTGCCAGCAGTTACAGGGGTGAAACTGCTGAAGCTTTCTTT; D: TRBD1; J: TRBJ1-1; size: NA; V: TRBV28
CDR3: CASSPDRRSYEQYF; DNA: TGTGCCAGCAGCCCGGACAGGCGTTCCTACGAGCAGTACTTC; D: TRBD1; J: TRBJ2-7; size: NA; V: TRBV6-1
CDR3: CAWSVDRVSGELFF; DNA: TGTGCCTGGAGTGTAGACAGGGTTTCCGGGGAGCTGTTTTTT; D: TRBD1; J: TRBJ2-2; size: NA; V: TRBV30
CDR3: CASSEWATKYF; DNA: TGTGCCAGCAGTGAATGGGCTACAAAGTACTTC; D: NA; J: TRBJ2-5; size: NA; V: TRBV2
CDR3: CASSLEVGQVNTEAFF; DNA: TGTGCCAGCAGCTTGGAGGTTGGACAGGTGAACACTGAAGCTTTCTTT; D: TRBD1; J: TRBJ1-1; size: NA; V: TRBV5-6
CDR3: CATKQGGSYNSPLHF; DNA: TGTGCCACCAAACAGGGAGGGAGCTATAATTCACCCCTCCACTTT; D: NA; J: TRBJ1-6; size: NA; V: TRBV19
CDR3: CAWSVQQNTEAFF; DNA: TGTGCCTGGAGTGTACAACAGAACACTGAAGCTTTCTTT; D: NA; J: TRBJ1-1; size: NA; V: TRBV30
CDR3: CASRRGESVQPQHF; DNA: TGTGCCAGTAGACGGGGGGAGTCCGTGCAGCCCCAGCATTTT; D: NA; J: TRBJ1-5; size: NA; V: TRBV19
CDR3: CSVGLGQGFETQYF; DNA: TGCAGCGTTGGTTTGGGACAAGGGTTCGAGACCCAGTACTTC; D: NA; J: TRBJ2-5; size: NA; V: TRBV29-1
CDR3: CSVQGARTAKNIQYF; DNA: TGCAGCGTTCAGGGGGCGAGGACGGCCAAAAACATTCAGTACTTC; D: TRBD1; J: TRBJ2-4; size: NA; V: TRBV29-1
CDR3: CASSLPTSGKINEQFF; DNA: TGTGCCAGCAGTTTACCGACTAGCGGGAAGATCAATGAGCAGTTCTTC; D: TRBD2; J: TRBJ2-1; size: NA; V: TRBV28
CDR3: CASSFQGQGVGTQYF; DNA: TGTGCCAGCAGTTTCCAAGGACAGGGAGTAGGGACCCAGTACTTC; D: TRBD1; J: TRBJ2-5; size: NA; V: TRBV28
CDR3: CAWSVGRNRVIETQYF; DNA: TGTGCCTGGAGTGTAGGCCGAAACAGGGTAATAGAGACCCAGTACTTC; D: NA; J: TRBJ2-5; size: NA; V: TRBV30
CDR3: CASSILGISPLHF; DNA: TGTGCCAGTAGTATTTTGGGCATATCACCCCTCCACTTT; D: NA; J: TRBJ1-6; size: NA; V: TRBV19
CDR3: CASSSLAGEDEQFF; DNA: TGCGCCAGCAGCTCCTTAGCGGGAGAAGACGAGCAGTTCTTC; D: TRBD2; J: TRBJ2-1; size: NA; V: TRBV5-1
CDR3: CAWNHRGVTYGYTF; DNA: TGTGCCTGGAACCACAGGGGGGTGACCTATGGCTACACCTTC; D: TRBD1; J: TRBJ1-2; size: once; V: TRBV30
CDR3: CASSASQGVHEQYF; DNA: TGTGCCAGCAGTGCCTCTCAGGGGGTCCACGAGCAGTACTTC; D: TRBD1; J: TRBJ2-7; size: once; V: TRBV6-6
CDR3: CASSSPGTSYEQYF; DNA: TGTGCCAGCAGTTCCCCCGGGACATCCTACGAGCAGTACTTC; D: NA; J: TRBJ2-7; size: once; V: TRBV6-5
CDR3: CASFRDRGSDEQFF; DNA: TGCGCCAGCTTCCGGGACAGGGGTAGCGATGAGCAGTTCTTC; D: TRBD1; J: TRBJ2-1; size: NA; V: TRBV10-1
CDR3: CASSLNYGTRTWDTQYF; DNA: TGTGCCAGCAGCCTGAACTATGGGACTAGGACGTGGGATACGCAGTATTTT; D: TRBD2; J: TRBJ2-3; size: NA; V: TRBV11-2